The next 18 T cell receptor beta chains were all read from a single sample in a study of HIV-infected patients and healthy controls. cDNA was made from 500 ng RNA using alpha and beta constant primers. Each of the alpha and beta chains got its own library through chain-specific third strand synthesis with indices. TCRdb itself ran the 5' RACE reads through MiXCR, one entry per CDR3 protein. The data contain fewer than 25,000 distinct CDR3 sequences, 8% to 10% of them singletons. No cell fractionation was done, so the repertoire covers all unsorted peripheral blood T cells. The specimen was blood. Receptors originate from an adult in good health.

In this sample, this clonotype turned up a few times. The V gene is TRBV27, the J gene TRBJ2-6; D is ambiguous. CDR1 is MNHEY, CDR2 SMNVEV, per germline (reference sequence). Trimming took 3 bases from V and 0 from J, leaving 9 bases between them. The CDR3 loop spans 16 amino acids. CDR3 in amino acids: CASSFQRSSGANVLTF. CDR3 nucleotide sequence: TGTGCCAGCAGTTTCCAGAGGAGCTCTGGGGCCAACGTCCTGACTTTC.

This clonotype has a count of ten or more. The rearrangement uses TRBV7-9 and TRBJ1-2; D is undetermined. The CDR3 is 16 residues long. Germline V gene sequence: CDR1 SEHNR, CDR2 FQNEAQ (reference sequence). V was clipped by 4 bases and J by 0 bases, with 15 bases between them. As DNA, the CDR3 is TGTGCCAGCAGCTCACGGACCTCTCTAGCTAACTATGGCTACACCTTC. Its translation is CASSSRTSLANYGYTF.

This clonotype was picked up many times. The CDR3, as DNA: TGTGCCAGCAGTTTGGGTTCCGGGACTAGCGGCTCCTACGAGCAGTACTTC. It translates to CASSLGSGTSGSYEQYF. The chain is built from TRBV28 and TRBJ2-7, with TRBD2 matching over 11 bases. Germline CDR1 reads MDHEN; CDR2 reads SYDVKM. V shed 3 bases, J shed 0 bases, and the junction held 7 bases outside the gene matches. The CDR3 is made up of 17 amino acids.

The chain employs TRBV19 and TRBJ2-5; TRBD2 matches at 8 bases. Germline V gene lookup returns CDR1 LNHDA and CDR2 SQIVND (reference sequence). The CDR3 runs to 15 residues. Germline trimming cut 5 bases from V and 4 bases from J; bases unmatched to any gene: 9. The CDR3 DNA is TGTGCCAGTAGTCCCAGGACTAGCCCAATAGAGACCCAGTACTTC. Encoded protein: CASSPRTSPIETQYF.

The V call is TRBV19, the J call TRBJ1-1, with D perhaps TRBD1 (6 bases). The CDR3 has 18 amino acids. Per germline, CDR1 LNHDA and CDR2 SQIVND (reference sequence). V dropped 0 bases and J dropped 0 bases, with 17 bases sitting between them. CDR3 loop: CASSIDLSGGGLNTEAFF. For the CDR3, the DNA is TGTGCCAGTAGTATAGATCTATCGGGGGGCGGTTTGAACACTGAAGCTTTCTTT.

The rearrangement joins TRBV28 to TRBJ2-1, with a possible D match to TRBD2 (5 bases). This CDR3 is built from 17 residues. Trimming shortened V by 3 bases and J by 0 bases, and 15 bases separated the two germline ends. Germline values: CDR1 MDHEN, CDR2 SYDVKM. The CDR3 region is CASSLVGAGSSYNEQFF. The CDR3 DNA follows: TGTGCCAGCAGTTTGGTCGGCGCGGGCAGCTCCTACAATGAGCAGTTCTTC.

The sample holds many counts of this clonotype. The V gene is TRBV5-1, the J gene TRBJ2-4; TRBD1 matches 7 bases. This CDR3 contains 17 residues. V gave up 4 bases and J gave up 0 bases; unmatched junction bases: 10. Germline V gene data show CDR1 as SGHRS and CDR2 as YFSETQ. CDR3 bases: TGCGCCAGCAGCCCAGGACAGGACACACTAGCCAAAAACATTCAGTACTTC. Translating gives CASSPGQDTLAKNIQYF.

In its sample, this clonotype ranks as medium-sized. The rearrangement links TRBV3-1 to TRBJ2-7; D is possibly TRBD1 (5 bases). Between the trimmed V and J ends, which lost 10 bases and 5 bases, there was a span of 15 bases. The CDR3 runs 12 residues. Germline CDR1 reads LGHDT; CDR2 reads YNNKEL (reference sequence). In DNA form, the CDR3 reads TGTGCCACCACAGGAGTTTTCAACGAGCAGTACTTC. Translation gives CATTGVFNEQYF.

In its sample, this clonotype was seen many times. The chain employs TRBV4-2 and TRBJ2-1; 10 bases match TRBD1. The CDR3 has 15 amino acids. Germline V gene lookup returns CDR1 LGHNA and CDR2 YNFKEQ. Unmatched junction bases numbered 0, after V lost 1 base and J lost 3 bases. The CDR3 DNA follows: TGTGCCAGCAGCCAAGGGACAGGGGGCTACAATGAGCAGTTCTTC. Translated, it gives CASSQGTGGYNEQFF.

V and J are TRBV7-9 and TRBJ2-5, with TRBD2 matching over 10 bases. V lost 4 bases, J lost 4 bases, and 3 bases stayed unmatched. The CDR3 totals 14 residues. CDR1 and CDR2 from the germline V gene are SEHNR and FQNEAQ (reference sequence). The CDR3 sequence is CASSSSGSAETQYF. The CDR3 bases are TGTGCCAGCAGCTCTAGCGGGAGTGCAGAGACCCAGTACTTC.

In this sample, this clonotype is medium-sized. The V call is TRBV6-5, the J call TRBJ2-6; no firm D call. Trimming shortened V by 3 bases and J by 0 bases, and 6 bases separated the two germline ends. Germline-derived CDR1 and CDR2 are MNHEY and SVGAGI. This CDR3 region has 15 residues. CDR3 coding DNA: TGTGCCAGCAGTTATCGGCTCTCTGGGGCCAACGTCCTGACTTTC. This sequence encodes CASSYRLSGANVLTF.

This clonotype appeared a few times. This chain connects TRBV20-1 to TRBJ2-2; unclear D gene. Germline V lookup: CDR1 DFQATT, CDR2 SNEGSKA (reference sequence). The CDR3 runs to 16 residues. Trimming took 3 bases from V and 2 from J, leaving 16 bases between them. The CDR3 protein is CSASRRRITNTGELFF. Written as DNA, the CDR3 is TGCAGTGCTAGTCGGCGGAGAATCACCAACACCGGGGAGCTGTTTTTT.

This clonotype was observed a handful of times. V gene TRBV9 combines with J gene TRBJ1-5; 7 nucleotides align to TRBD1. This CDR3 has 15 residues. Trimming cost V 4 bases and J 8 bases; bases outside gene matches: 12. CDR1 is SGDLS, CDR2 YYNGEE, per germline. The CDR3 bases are TGTGCCAGCAGCACCCGACAGGGTTTAGGTGAGCCCCAGCATTTT. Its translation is CASSTRQGLGEPQHF.

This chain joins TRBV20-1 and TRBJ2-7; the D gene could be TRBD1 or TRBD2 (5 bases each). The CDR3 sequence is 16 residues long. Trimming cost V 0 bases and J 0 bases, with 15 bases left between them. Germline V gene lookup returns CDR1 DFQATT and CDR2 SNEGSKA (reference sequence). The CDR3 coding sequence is TGCAGTGCTAGAGATGTTCTTGGGACGAGCTCCTACGAGCAGTACTTC. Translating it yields CSARDVLGTSSYEQYF.

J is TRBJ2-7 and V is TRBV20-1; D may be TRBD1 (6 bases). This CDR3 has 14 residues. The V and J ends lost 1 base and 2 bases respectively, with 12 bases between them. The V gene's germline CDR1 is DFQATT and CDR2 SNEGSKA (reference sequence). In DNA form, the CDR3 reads TGCAGTGCTAGAGGAGCAGGGGACCCCTACGAGCAGTACTTC. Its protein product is CSARGAGDPYEQYF.

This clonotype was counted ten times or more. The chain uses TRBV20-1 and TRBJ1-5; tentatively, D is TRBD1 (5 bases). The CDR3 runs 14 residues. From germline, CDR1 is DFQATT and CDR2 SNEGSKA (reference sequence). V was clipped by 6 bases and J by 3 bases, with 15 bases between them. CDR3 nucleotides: TGCAGTGCCCCCGGGGCAAAACACAATCAGCCCCAGCATTTT. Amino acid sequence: CSAPGAKHNQPQHF.

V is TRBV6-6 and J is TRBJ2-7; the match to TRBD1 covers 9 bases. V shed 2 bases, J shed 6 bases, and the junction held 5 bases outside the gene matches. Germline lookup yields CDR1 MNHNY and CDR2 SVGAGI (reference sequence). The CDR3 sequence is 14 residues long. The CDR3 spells CASSYMGQGSEQYF. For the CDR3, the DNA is TGTGCCAGCAGTTACATGGGACAGGGTAGCGAGCAGTACTTC.

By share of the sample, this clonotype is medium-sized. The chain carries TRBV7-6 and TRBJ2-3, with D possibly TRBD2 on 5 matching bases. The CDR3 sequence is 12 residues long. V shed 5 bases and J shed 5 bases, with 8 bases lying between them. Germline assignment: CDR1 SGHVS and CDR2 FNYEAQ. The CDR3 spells CASSRTGDTQYF. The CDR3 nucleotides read TGTGCCAGCAGCCGGACTGGAGATACGCAGTATTTT.